A single sample is the source of the 27 T cell receptor beta chains below, sequenced in a study of blood T cells in healthy people across ages. It was with a sample-barcoded 5' primer and a J-beta primer mix that a second PCR of roughly 7 to 12 cycles was run. TCRdb re-analysed the 5' RACE reads in MiXCR, keeping a single row per CDR3 protein. The profile covers about 580,000 distinct CDR3 sequences, with 40% to 55% appearing a single time and 20% to 25% taken by the ten largest. The sample comprised blood. The receptors stem from an older man in good health.

The J gene is TRBJ2-1, the V gene TRBV18; 7 positions match TRBD2. Germline trimming cut 3 bases from V and 8 bases from J; bases unmatched to any gene: 4. Germline loops: CDR1 KGHSH, CDR2 LQKENI. The CDR3 runs 13 residues. The CDR3 reads CASSPGLFDEQFF. The CDR3 nucleotides read TGTGCCAGCTCACCGGGACTATTCGATGAGCAGTTCTTC.

This clonotype has a handful of counts. Relative to the germline gene, one junction end is altered; a read error may explain this. The chain recombines TRBV7-2 with TRBJ1-1; possible D gene TRBD1, 6 bases. The CDR3 is 15 residues long. Germline CDR1 is SGHTA and CDR2 is FQGNSA. CDR3 residues: CASSLRGGVGTEAFF. Here the CDR3 DNA reads TGTGCTAGCAGCCTCAGGGGCGGGGTCGGCACTGAAGCTTTCTTT.

With respect to this clonotype: Germline is not matched at one junction end, which may reflect a read error. The rearrangement links TRBV6-5 to TRBJ1-1; tentative D call: TRBD1 (6 bases). From germline, CDR1 is MNHEY and CDR2 SVGAGI. The CDR3 is 14 residues long. The chain's CDR3 is CACSYRRGASEAFF. In nucleotides, the CDR3 is TGTGCCTGCAGTTATAGGCGGGGGGCGTCTGAAGCTTTCTTT.

A few counts support this clonotype. V usage is TRBV29-1 and J usage is TRBJ1-2; weak D call: TRBD1 (5 bases). Per germline, CDR1 SQVTM and CDR2 ANQGSEA. V lost 7 bases to trimming and J lost 4 bases, with 16 bases between them. The CDR3 length is 13 residues. CDR3 in DNA: TGCAGCGCCAGGACCACCGGGGGCTATGGCTACACCTTC. This encodes CSARTTGGYGYTF.

This clonotype was counted a few times. The chain recombines TRBV24-1 with TRBJ2-3, with 11 bases matching TRBD2. Looked up from germline, CDR1 is KGHDR and CDR2 is SFDVKD. Trimming cost V 6 bases and J 5 bases; bases outside gene matches: 3. The length of the CDR3 is 14 residues. The CDR3 loop reads CATSIAGGGDTQYF. In DNA, the CDR3 is TGTGCCACCAGTATAGCGGGGGGGGGAGATACGCAGTATTTT.

This rearrangement joins TRBV5-1 to TRBJ1-1; 8 nucleotides agree with TRBD1. V lost 4 bases to trimming and J lost 1 base; unmatched junction nucleotides: 3. Per the germline V gene, CDR1 is SGHRS and CDR2 is YFSETQ. The CDR3 contains 14 residues. The CDR3 DNA follows: TGCGCCAGCAGCATGGACAGGGCGAACACTGAAGCTTTCTTT. The encoded protein is CASSMDRANTEAFF.

This rearrangement joins TRBV27 to TRBJ1-1, with a tentative D call TRBD1 (6 bases). Per the germline V gene, CDR1 is MNHEY and CDR2 is SMNVEV (reference sequence). The ends were cut back, 4 bases at V and 0 bases at J, with 15 bases in the middle. This CDR3 comprises 16 residues. This CDR3 is CASSSYSGAVNTEAFF. As DNA, the CDR3 is TGTGCCAGCAGTTCGTACTCAGGGGCCGTGAACACTGAAGCTTTCTTT.

This clonotype was seen a handful of times. The chain recombines TRBV29-1 with TRBJ2-5; D is possibly TRBD1 (6 bases). Per the germline V gene, CDR1 is SQVTM and CDR2 is ANQGSEA. The V gene lost 3 bases and the J gene lost 2 bases, with 13 bases spanning the gap. The CDR3 has 14 amino acids. CDR3: CSVENRERQETQYF. The CDR3 DNA follows: TGCAGCGTTGAGAACAGGGAGAGGCAAGAGACCCAGTACTTC.

This clonotype was counted a single time. The chain is built from TRBV20-1 and TRBJ1-4, with TRBD1 as a possible D gene (5 bases). Trimming removed 3 bases from V and 8 bases from J, with 13 bases in between. Germline V gives CDR1 DFQATT, CDR2 SNEGSKA (reference sequence). The CDR3 has 13 residues. DNA for the CDR3: TGCAGTGCTAGTGGGGGTCCGCAAGAAAAACTGTTTTTT. It yields the protein CSASGGPQEKLFF.

The rearrangement links TRBV2 to TRBJ1-1; weak D call: TRBD1 (5 bases). The V end was cut by 6 bases, the J end by 3 bases, with 14 bases between. Germline V lookup: CDR1 SNHLY, CDR2 FYNNEI. CDR3 length: 14 residues. This chain's CDR3 is CASRGTGMDTEAFF. The CDR3 nucleotides read TGTGCCAGCAGGGGGACGGGAATGGACACTGAAGCTTTCTTT.

The chain employs TRBV6-5 and TRBJ2-1; 11 bases are shared with TRBD2. CDR3 size: 16 residues. Germline assignment: CDR1 MNHEY and CDR2 SVGAGI. The trim removed 0 bases at V and 9 bases at J, leaving 7 bases unmatched. The CDR3 loop reads CASSYSRLAGSGEQFF. CDR3 nucleotide sequence: TGTGCCAGCAGTTACTCCAGACTAGCGGGATCCGGTGAGCAGTTCTTC.

In this sample, this clonotype turned up a few times. This sequence joins TRBV6-6 and TRBJ1-4, with a weak D call TRBD1 (6 bases). Trimming stripped 2 bases from V and 8 bases from J, with 12 bases between. This CDR3 region has 14 residues. Germline CDR1 and CDR2: MNHNY and SVGAGI (reference sequence). The CDR3 DNA is TGTGCCAGCAGTTACGTGGGGGCGCCCGAAAAACTGTTTTTT. Translated: CASSYVGAPEKLFF.

This clonotype came up a few times. CDR3 in DNA: TGCGCCAGCAGCCAAACTCTCGGGACAGGGGGCTACACCTTC. It codes for CASSQTLGTGGYTF. V and J are TRBV4-3 and TRBJ1-2; 9 nucleotides match TRBD1. Per the germline V gene, CDR1 is LGHNA and CDR2 is YSLEER. V lost 2 bases to trimming and J lost 8 bases; unmatched junction nucleotides: 6. The CDR3 loop spans 14 amino acids.

This clonotype was recorded once. J is TRBJ1-6 and V is TRBV20-1; TRBD1 is a possible D gene (5 bases). Germline CDR1 and CDR2: DFQATT and SNEGSKA (reference sequence). This CDR3 comprises 15 residues. Trimming removed 0 bases at V and 5 bases at J, with 11 bases between. CDR3 loop: CSARDQGSNNSPLHF. The CDR3, as DNA: TGCAGTGCTAGAGATCAGGGTTCTAATAATTCACCCCTCCACTTT.

Points on this clonotype: A junction boundary mismatches the germline segment, possibly from a read error. V is TRBV29-1 and J is TRBJ2-3; 7 bases map to TRBD2. Germline V CDR1 and CDR2: SQVTM, ANQGSEA. The CDR3 consists of 14 residues. The CDR3 loop is CSVDSGGSIDTRYF. The CDR3 region has the DNA TGCAGCGTGGACTCGGGCGGGAGCATAGATACGCGGTATTTT.

The chain combines TRBV6-6 with TRBJ2-3; D is possibly TRBD1 (6 bases). Germline V gene lookup returns CDR1 MNHNY and CDR2 SVGAGI (reference sequence). V was cut by 11 bases and J by 13 bases, with 28 bases left in between. The CDR3 covers 14 residues. The CDR3 bases are TGTGCCGGCGGTTCGCCGGACAGCGACCCTCGGGAGTATTTT. Translating it yields CAGGSPDSDPREYF.

This clonotype was seen more than once but under ten times. The CDR3 DNA sequence: TGCAGTGCTAGAGGCGGCCCAACAAGTACCTACGAGCAGTACTTC. Translated: CSARGGPTSTYEQYF. The J gene is TRBJ2-7, the V gene TRBV20-1; D is unresolved. This CDR3 is built from 15 residues. The ends were cut back, 1 base at V and 2 bases at J, with 15 bases in the middle. CDR1 DFQATT and CDR2 SNEGSKA come from the germline V gene (reference sequence).

This chain uses TRBV27 with TRBJ2-1, with a tentative D call TRBD2 (5 bases). V dropped 3 bases and J dropped 1 base, with 13 bases sitting between them. The length of the CDR3 is 16 residues. Germline values: CDR1 MNHEY, CDR2 SMNVEV (reference sequence). This chain's CDR3 is CASSLVGRRSYNEQFF. The CDR3 bases are TGTGCCAGCAGTTTGGTAGGCCGGAGGTCCTACAATGAGCAGTTCTTC.

This chain uses TRBV20-1 with TRBJ2-1, with D maybe TRBD2 (5 bases). The germline CDR1 and CDR2 sequences are DFQATT and SNEGSKA (reference sequence). The CDR3 spans 12 residues. Trimming shortened V by 3 bases and J by 9 bases, and 12 bases separated the two germline ends. CDR3 region: CSASYSEVEQFF. In DNA, the CDR3 is TGCAGTGCTAGCTATAGCGAGGTTGAGCAGTTCTTC.

This sequence joins TRBV6-2 or TRBV6-3 and TRBJ2-1, with D possibly TRBD2 on 7 matching bases. The J call may be incorrect, as the DNA end agrees better with TRBJ2-7. The V gene's germline CDR1 is MNHEY and CDR2 SVGEGT. The CDR3 runs 15 residues. The CDR3 DNA reads as TGTGCCAGCACAAGAAGGGGGGGCTCCTACAATGAGCAGTACTTC. Translated: CASTRRGGSYNEQYF.

This clonotype was counted at least ten times. The chain is built from TRBV20-1 and TRBJ2-1, with D possibly TRBD1 on 6 matching bases. V was pared by 5 bases and J by 4 bases, with 18 bases between. Germline values: CDR1 DFQATT, CDR2 SNEGSKA (reference sequence). This CDR3 contains 15 residues. CDR3 loop: CSALRRQEHYNEQFF. CDR3 sequence (DNA): TGCAGTGCTCTTCGCCGACAGGAACATTACAATGAGCAGTTCTTC.

V gene TRBV7-2 combines with J gene TRBJ2-7, with 10 positions matching TRBD2. Germline lookup yields CDR1 SGHTA and CDR2 FQGNSA. The trim removed 1 base at V and 4 bases at J, leaving 7 bases unmatched. The CDR3 covers 16 residues. The DNA of the CDR3 is TGTGCCAGCAGCTTAGGGCCCCCAGCGGGAGGGTACGAGCAGTACTTC. This encodes CASSLGPPAGGYEQYF.

The table lists this clonotype with many counts. V is TRBV29-1 and J is TRBJ2-1, with D unresolved. V was cut by 5 bases and J by 8 bases, with 10 bases left in between. In germline, CDR1 is SQVTM, CDR2 ANQGSEA. The CDR3 runs 11 residues. Here the CDR3 reads CSVSSRDEQFF. CDR3 nucleotides: TGCAGCGTTAGTAGTAGAGATGAGCAGTTCTTC.

There are many counts of this clonotype. The rearrangement links TRBV7-2 to TRBJ2-7; D possibly corresponds to TRBD1 (5 bases). Germline lookup yields CDR1 SGHTA and CDR2 FQGNSA. This CDR3 region has 13 residues. Trimming took 2 bases from V and 5 from J, leaving 10 bases between them. CDR3 residues: CASSLSPGNEQYF. The CDR3 DNA sequence: TGTGCCAGCAGCTTATCCCCAGGGAACGAGCAGTACTTC. Together with reference TRBV7-2 and TRBJ2-7, the CDR3 gives the full variable domain: GAGVSQSPSNKVTEKGKDVELRCDPISGHTALYWYRQSLGQGLEFLIYFQGNSAPDKSGLPSDRFSAERTGGSVSTLTIQRTQQEDSAVYLCASSLSPGNEQYFGPGTRLTVT.

To note about this clonotype: One end of the junction varies from germline; a read error may be responsible. The V and J genes are TRBV29-1 and TRBJ2-7, with a weak D call TRBD2 (6 bases). The CDR3 is 12 amino acids. CDR1 SQVTM and CDR2 ANQGSEA come from the germline V gene. The CDR3: CGVTGGSYEQYF. The DNA for the CDR3 is TGCGGCGTTACCGGGGGTTCCTACGAGCAGTACTTC.

This clonotype was counted ten times or more. This sequence joins TRBV6-6 and TRBJ1-5; TRBD1 might be the D (5 bases). V lost 0 bases and J lost 5, with 14 bases in between. There are 16 residues in the CDR3. The germline gives CDR1 MNHNY, CDR2 SVGAGI (reference sequence). In DNA form, the CDR3 reads TGTGCCAGCAGTTACTCGAGTCAGGACAACGATCAGCCCCAGCATTTT. Translation: CASSYSSQDNDQPQHF.

This clonotype was recorded a few times. The CDR3 nucleotides read TGTGCCAGCAGCCCGAAGTCGGTCGGGGAGCTGTTTTTT. Amino acids: CASSPKSVGELFF. The chain links TRBV7-2 to TRBJ2-2; no clear D gene. Germline V gives CDR1 SGHTA, CDR2 FQGNSA. The length of the CDR3 is 13 residues. V lost 5 bases and J lost 7, with 11 bases in between. Drawing the rest from reference TRBV7-2 and TRBJ2-2, the complete variable domain is GAGVSQSPSNKVTEKGKDVELRCDPISGHTALYWYRQSLGQGLEFLIYFQGNSAPDKSGLPSDRFSAERTGGSVSTLTIQRTQQEDSAVYLCASSPKSVGELFFGEGSRLTVL.